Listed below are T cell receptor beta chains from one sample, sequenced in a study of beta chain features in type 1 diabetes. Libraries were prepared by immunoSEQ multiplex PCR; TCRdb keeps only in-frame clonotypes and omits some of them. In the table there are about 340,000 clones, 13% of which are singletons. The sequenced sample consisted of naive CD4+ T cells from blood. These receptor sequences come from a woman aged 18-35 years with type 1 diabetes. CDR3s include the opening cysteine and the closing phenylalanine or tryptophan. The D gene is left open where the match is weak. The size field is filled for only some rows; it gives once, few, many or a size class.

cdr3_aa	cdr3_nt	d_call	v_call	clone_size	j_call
CAWRGGAYGYTF	TGTGCCTGGCGCGGGGGGGCCTATGGCTACACCTTC	NA	TRBV30	few	TRBJ1-2
CASSPRSSYGYTF	TGTGCCAGCAGCCCCCGGAGCAGCTATGGCTACACCTTC	NA	TRBV11-2	few	TRBJ1-2
CASTAILLAGGVTGELFF	TGTGCCAGCACCGCAATCCTCCTAGCGGGAGGGGTCACCGGGGAGCTGTTTTTT	TRBD2	TRBV7-2	NA	TRBJ2-2
CASSLRYSGSTYEQYF	TGTGCCAGCAGCTTACGGTATAGCGGGAGCACTTACGAGCAGTACTTC	TRBD2	TRBV7-2	NA	TRBJ2-7
CSVDVRQGSYGYTF	TGCAGCGTTGACGTTAGACAGGGAAGCTATGGCTACACCTTC	TRBD1	TRBV29-1	NA	TRBJ1-2
CASSYTPKANYGYTF	TGTGCCAGCAGCTATACCCCTAAAGCTAACTATGGCTACACCTTC	NA	TRBV7-9	few	TRBJ1-2
CASSRRQAYTDTQYF	TGTGCCAGCAGCCGACGCCAGGCTTACACAGATACGCAGTATTTT	NA	TRBV7-3	NA	TRBJ2-3
CASSLGRSSGNTIYF	TGTGCCAGCAGCTTGGGCCGGAGCTCTGGAAACACCATATATTTT	NA	TRBV5-4	few	TRBJ1-3
CASRPGTNAGELFF	TGTGCCAGCAGGCCAGGGACAAACGCCGGGGAGCTGTTTTTT	NA	TRBV27	few	TRBJ2-2
CASCSGSNQPQHF	TGTGCCAGCTGTTCGGGGAGCAATCAGCCCCAGCATTTT	NA	TRBV7-9	few	TRBJ1-5
CASSAQVNTEAFF	TGTGCCAGCAGCGCCCAGGTGAACACTGAAGCTTTCTTT	NA	TRBV11-3	NA	TRBJ1-1
CSVSPSGSYNEQFF	TGCAGCGTTAGTCCTAGCGGCTCCTACAATGAGCAGTTCTTC	TRBD2	TRBV29-1	NA	TRBJ2-1
CASSGGDALDTQYF	TGCGCCAGCAGCGGCGGGGACGCTCTAGATACGCAGTATTTT	NA	TRBV5-1	NA	TRBJ2-3
CAWRQPGQGALRYGYTF	TGTGCCTGGAGACAACCGGGACAGGGGGCGCTCAGATATGGCTACACCTTC	TRBD1	TRBV30	NA	TRBJ1-2
CASSLGPTGEQYF	TGTGCCAGCAGCTTAGGCCCAACGGGCGAGCAGTACTTC	NA	TRBV7-9	few	TRBJ2-7
CASSFLTGANYGYTF	TGTGCCAGCAGTTTCCTCACAGGGGCTAACTATGGCTACACCTTC	TRBD1	TRBV28	NA	TRBJ1-2
CASSLPQGPRETQYF	TGTGCCAGCAGTTTACCACAGGGTCCAAGGGAGACCCAGTACTTC	NA	TRBV28	few	TRBJ2-5
CAWMAGGPPDTQYF	TGTGCCTGGATGGCAGGGGGTCCCCCAGATACGCAGTATTTT	TRBD1	TRBV30	few	TRBJ2-3
CASSQRGQGRPDTQYF	TGTGCCAGCAGCCAACGCGGGCAGGGGAGACCAGATACGCAGTATTTT	NA	TRBV4-2	few	TRBJ2-3
CASSLLASGSNNEQFF	TGCGCCAGCAGCTTGTTGGCTAGCGGGAGTAACAATGAGCAGTTCTTC	TRBD2	TRBV5-1	few	TRBJ2-1
CASSSSGRARSWETQYF	TGTGCCAGCAGCTCGAGCGGGAGGGCCAGGTCGTGGGAGACCCAGTACTTC	TRBD2	TRBV13	NA	TRBJ2-5
CASSLVEQAEGANVLTF	TGCGCCAGCAGCTTGGTGGAGCAAGCGGAGGGGGCCAACGTCCTGACTTTC	NA	TRBV5-1	NA	TRBJ2-6
CASSSGTSGNQFF	TGTGCCAGCAGCTCCGGGACTAGCGGGAACCAGTTCTTC	TRBD2	TRBV11-2	few	TRBJ2-1
CASGRGSTEAFF	TGTGCTAGTGGTCGCGGGAGCACTGAAGCTTTCTTT	NA	TRBV12-5	NA	TRBJ1-1
CASSQVISGPMGTQYF	TGCGCCAGCAGCCAAGTTATTAGCGGGCCCATGGGGACCCAGTACTTC	TRBD2	TRBV4-3	few	TRBJ2-5
CASSANLPGMISTDTQYF	TGTGCCAGCAGTGCGAACCTCCCAGGCATGATCAGCACAGATACGCAGTATTTT	NA	TRBV2	NA	TRBJ2-3
CASSWDYRTGFRGDTQYF	TGCGCCAGCAGCTGGGACTACCGGACAGGGTTTCGTGGAGATACGCAGTATTTT	NA	TRBV5-1	NA	TRBJ2-3
CASSSTQGPDTQYF	TGCGCCAGCAGCTCCACCCAGGGCCCAGATACGCAGTATTTT	NA	TRBV5-1	NA	TRBJ2-3
CASSSGLTWDTQYF	TGCGCCAGCAGCTCGGGACTCACATGGGATACGCAGTATTTT	NA	TRBV5-1	NA	TRBJ2-3
CASSFLAGAHNEQFF	TGCGCCAGCAGCTTCCTAGCGGGAGCCCACAATGAGCAGTTCTTC	TRBD2	TRBV5-1	NA	TRBJ2-1
CSVDIDRERYTF	TGCAGCGTAGATATTGACAGGGAGCGCTACACCTTC	TRBD1	TRBV29-1	NA	TRBJ1-2